The entry below gives a single T cell receptor beta chain sequence along with its context. Its specificity is not known. TCRdb used MiXCR to reprocess the RT-PCR reads, holding one entry per CDR3 protein. The sample contains around 480,000 distinct CDR3 sequences, about a tenth of which appear only once. This specimen belongs to a study of response to subunit inactivated influenza vaccine. The CDR3 spans 17 residues. Broader study findings: Few additional T cells are recruited per seasonal influenza vaccination, authors suggested.

The chain uses TRBV21-1 and TRBJ2-1; the D segment call TRBD2 is taken from the table without a DNA check. TRBV21-1 is an annotated pseudogene. The sequences come from PBMCs from blood, collected roughly 45 days after vaccination. The TCR originated in a man between 45 and 60 years old who received an inactivated influenza vaccine. In DNA form, the CDR3 reads TGTGCCAGCAGCAGGAAGACTAGCGGGAGCTCCTACAATGAGCAGTTCTTC. This translates into CASSRKTSGSSYNEQFF.